This T cell receptor beta chain originates from a study of tissue T cells after allogeneic stem cell transplantation. CDR3 sequences, V/J genes, frequencies and template counts came from survey-depth TCRbeta sequencing. TCRdb's table, derived via immunoSEQ multiplex PCR, lists solely in-frame clones and lacks some. The sample lists thousands of clones, 69% occurring once. The clonotype originates from a female patient between 18 and 49 years old with steroid-refractory graft-versus-host disease after an allogeneic stem cell transplant. Some T cells may be graft donor cells. The sequencing here drew on duodenal tissue, taken at autopsy.

CDR3 bases: TGTGCCAGCAGCCCCGGACAGGGAAAATACGAGCAGTACTTC. It yields the protein CASSPGQGKYEQYF. V usage is TRBV4-2 and J usage is TRBJ2-7; the match to TRBD1 covers 8 bases. This CDR3 has 14 residues. Losses at the gene ends were 4 bases for V and 4 bases for J; bases not matched to a gene: 6. From germline, CDR1 is LGHNA and CDR2 YNFKEQ.